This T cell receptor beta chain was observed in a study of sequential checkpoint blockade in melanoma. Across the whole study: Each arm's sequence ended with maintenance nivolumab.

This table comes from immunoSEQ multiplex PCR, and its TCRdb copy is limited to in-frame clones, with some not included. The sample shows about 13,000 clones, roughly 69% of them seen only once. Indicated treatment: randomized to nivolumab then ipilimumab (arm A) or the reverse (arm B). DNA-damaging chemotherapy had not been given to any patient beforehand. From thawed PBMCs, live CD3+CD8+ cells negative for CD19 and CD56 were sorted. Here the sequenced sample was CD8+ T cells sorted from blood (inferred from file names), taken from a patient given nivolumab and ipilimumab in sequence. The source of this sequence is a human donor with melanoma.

This chain's CDR3 is CASSPPRGYEQYF. For the CDR3, the DNA is TGTGCCAGCTCACCACCGCGGGGCTACGAGCAGTACTTC. The V and J genes are TRBV18 and TRBJ2-7, with D possibly TRBD2 on 6 matching bases. Trimming cost V 0 bases and J 3 bases, with 6 bases left between them. The germline CDR1 and CDR2 sequences are KGHSH and LQKENI. The length of the CDR3 is 13 residues.